One and the same sample provided the 18 T cell receptor beta chains below, sequenced in a study of blood T cell repertoires in COVID-19. Profiling relied on immunoSEQ multiplex PCR, and the TCRdb table lists in-frame clones only, not all of them. The sample includes 45,000 to 60,000 clones, more than 60% seen only once; the top ten take about 15%. Input material: peripheral blood. The receptors derive from a human donor with active or convalescent COVID-19. The donor label of this sample is uncertain.

This clone has at least ten counts. This chain connects TRBV9 to TRBJ2-7; D call uncertain. CDR1 and CDR2 (germline): SGDLS, YYNGEE. The V end lost 0 bases, the J end lost 1 base, and 8 bases lay between the germline ends. The CDR3 spans 14 residues. The DNA for the CDR3 is TGTGCCAGCAGCGTAGGGGCTCCTTCCTACGAGCAGTACTTC. Translated, it gives CASSVGAPSYEQYF.

Only a few counts were recorded for this clone. V and J are TRBV24-1 and TRBJ2-1, with 8 nucleotides matching TRBD2. This CDR3 has 15 amino acids. Germline values: CDR1 KGHDR, CDR2 SFDVKD. After removal of 4 bases from V and 9 bases from J, the junction contained 10 bases not matched to a gene. In DNA, the CDR3 is TGTGCCACCAGTGAGCTGGGACTAGAGATGGCTGAGCAGTTCTTC. Protein: CATSELGLEMAEQFF.

Ten or more counts support this clone. This chain connects TRBV27 to TRBJ2-7; TRBD2 matches at 9 bases. CDR3 length equals 17 residues. Germline V gives CDR1 MNHEY, CDR2 SMNVEV (reference sequence). J lost 4 bases, V lost 2 bases, and 12 bases had no gene match. The CDR3 loop reads CASSLIGASGTLYEQYF. For the CDR3, the DNA is TGTGCCAGCAGTTTAATCGGGGCTAGCGGGACCCTATACGAGCAGTACTTC.

This chain joins TRBV28 and TRBJ1-1; D might be TRBD1 (6 bases). The CDR3 consists of 12 residues. CDR1 and CDR2 (germline): MDHEN, SYDVKM. The ends were cut back, 3 bases at V and 11 bases at J, with 13 bases in the middle. The CDR3 reads CASSLGTGWAFF. The CDR3 DNA follows: TGTGCCAGCAGTTTGGGAACAGGGTGGGCTTTCTTT.

The chain links TRBV27 to TRBJ1-2; D is perhaps TRBD1 (6 bases). This CDR3 has 17 amino acids. Germline lookup yields CDR1 MNHEY and CDR2 SMNVEV (reference sequence). V lost 0 bases to trimming and J lost 5 bases, with 19 bases between them. CDR3 protein: CASSLSGLSGGVYGYTF. The DNA of the CDR3 is TGTGCCAGCAGTTTATCGGGCCTTAGTGGGGGCGTATATGGCTACACCTTC.

The chain carries TRBV10-2 and TRBJ2-7; 8 bases agree with TRBD2. Germline loops: CDR1 WSHSY, CDR2 SAAADI. The V segment lost 6 bases and the J segment 3 bases; nucleotides outside the gene matches: 10. The CDR3 runs 15 residues. The CDR3 sequence is CASSDNHSGSYEQYF. CDR3 in DNA: TGCGCCAGCAGCGACAACCACAGCGGGAGCTACGAGCAGTACTTC.

A single count supports this clone. The genes are TRBV29-1 and TRBJ2-2; possible D gene TRBD1, 5 bases. Per the germline V gene, CDR1 is SQVTM and CDR2 is ANQGSEA. The length of the CDR3 is 14 residues. V was cut by 5 bases and J by 4 bases, with 14 bases left in between. In nucleotides, the CDR3 is TGCAGCGTTAACACCGGACATGGCACCGGGGAGCTGTTTTTT. Encoded protein: CSVNTGHGTGELFF.

The CDR3 bases are TGTGCCACCAGAGGCTCAGGGGGACCCCTCCACTTT. Translated: CATRGSGGPLHF. V gene TRBV15 combines with J gene TRBJ1-6; 7 bases are a match to TRBD1. Looked up from germline, CDR1 is LNHNV and CDR2 is YYDKDF (reference sequence). Trimming at V came to 6 bases and at J to 12 bases, leaving 5 bases not matched to a gene. CDR3 size: 12 residues.

This clone has only a few counts. The V and J genes are TRBV29-1 and TRBJ2-7; 11 bases fit TRBD2. With 5 bases clipped from V and 4 bases from J, the junction kept 4 bases outside the gene matches. CDR3 length: 13 residues. Per the germline V gene, CDR1 is SQVTM and CDR2 is ANQGSEA. CDR3 in amino acids: CSVPGLAEYEQYF. CDR3 bases: TGCAGCGTTCCGGGACTAGCGGAATACGAGCAGTACTTC.

The chain uses TRBV6-5 and TRBJ1-3; D call uncertain. Trimming took off 8 bases at V and 3 bases at J, with 5 bases between the two ends. The CDR3 is made up of 11 amino acids. The germline V gene encodes CDR1 MNHEY and CDR2 SVGAGI. As DNA, the CDR3 is TGTGCCAGCCAATTTGGAAACACCATATATTTT. Protein sequence: CASQFGNTIYF.

This chain connects TRBV28 to TRBJ1-5, with TRBD1 matching over 7 bases. The junction had 8 bases not matched to a gene; V was cut back by 5 bases and J by 4 bases. The germline V gene has CDR1 MDHEN and CDR2 SYDVKM. This CDR3 is built from 15 residues. The chain's CDR3 is CASSIWDSSNQPQHF. The CDR3 DNA reads as TGTGCCAGCAGTATTTGGGACAGCAGTAATCAGCCCCAGCATTTT.

The chain recombines TRBV28 with TRBJ2-7; TRBD1 aligns across 7 bases. The J segment lost 6 bases and the V segment lost 6 bases, leaving 8 bases of the junction unmatched. Germline V CDR1 and CDR2: MDHEN, SYDVKM. This CDR3 is 13 amino acids long. The CDR3 DNA is TGTGCCAGCAGGGTCGACAGGGTGGGCGAGCAGTACTTC. This sequence encodes CASRVDRVGEQYF.

The chain uses TRBV2 and TRBJ1-5; D uncertain. CDR3 size: 15 residues. Germline values: CDR1 SNHLY, CDR2 FYNNEI. The V gene lost 4 bases and the J gene lost 0 bases, with 10 bases spanning the gap. CDR3 in amino acids: CASSGSGYSNQPQHF. CDR3 bases: TGTGCCAGCAGTGGGTCCGGTTATAGCAATCAGCCCCAGCATTTT.

V gene TRBV9 combines with J gene TRBJ1-4; no definite D call. Per the germline V gene, CDR1 is SGDLS and CDR2 is YYNGEE. This CDR3 has 14 residues. The ends were cut back, 0 bases at V and 1 base at J, with 4 bases in the middle. The CDR3 reads CASSVGGTNEKLFF. In nucleotides, the CDR3 is TGTGCCAGCAGCGTAGGCGGAACTAATGAAAAACTGTTTTTT.

The V call is TRBV27, the J call TRBJ2-7; 8 bases agree with TRBD2. The CDR3 runs 13 residues. Per germline, CDR1 MNHEY and CDR2 SMNVEV (reference sequence). The J segment lost 3 bases and the V segment lost 6 bases, leaving 4 bases of the junction unmatched. The CDR3 spells CASRTSANYEQYF. The DNA of the CDR3 is TGTGCCAGCAGGACTAGCGCTAACTACGAGCAGTACTTC.

The sample holds a few counts of this clone. CDR3 loop: CASSLEPGLAPQETQYF. For the CDR3, the DNA is TGCGCCAGCAGCCTCGAGCCGGGACTAGCGCCCCAAGAGACCCAGTACTTC. The rearrangement joins TRBV4-3 to TRBJ2-5, with 10 bases identical to TRBD2. J lost 1 base, V lost 4 bases, and 9 bases had no gene match. The CDR3 totals 17 residues. Germline V CDR1 and CDR2: LGHNA, YSLEER.

This clone showed up just once. V and J are TRBV24-1 and TRBJ2-1; TRBD2 matches 12 bases. V shed 2 bases and J 7 bases; nucleotides not matched to a gene: 5. The CDR3 has 16 amino acids. Germline CDR1 and CDR2: KGHDR and SFDVKD. The CDR3 DNA reads as TGTGCCACCAGTGATTGGCTAGCGGGAGGGCTGAATGAGCAGTTCTTC. It codes for CATSDWLAGGLNEQFF.

The chain uses TRBV29-1 and TRBJ1-2; D might be TRBD1 (6 bases). Per germline, CDR1 SQVTM and CDR2 ANQGSEA. The CDR3 consists of 12 residues. Trimming pared 6 bases from V and 1 base from J, leaving 9 bases between. The DNA for the CDR3 is TGCAGCGTGGACAGCTTTAACTATGGCTACACCTTC. This translates into CSVDSFNYGYTF.